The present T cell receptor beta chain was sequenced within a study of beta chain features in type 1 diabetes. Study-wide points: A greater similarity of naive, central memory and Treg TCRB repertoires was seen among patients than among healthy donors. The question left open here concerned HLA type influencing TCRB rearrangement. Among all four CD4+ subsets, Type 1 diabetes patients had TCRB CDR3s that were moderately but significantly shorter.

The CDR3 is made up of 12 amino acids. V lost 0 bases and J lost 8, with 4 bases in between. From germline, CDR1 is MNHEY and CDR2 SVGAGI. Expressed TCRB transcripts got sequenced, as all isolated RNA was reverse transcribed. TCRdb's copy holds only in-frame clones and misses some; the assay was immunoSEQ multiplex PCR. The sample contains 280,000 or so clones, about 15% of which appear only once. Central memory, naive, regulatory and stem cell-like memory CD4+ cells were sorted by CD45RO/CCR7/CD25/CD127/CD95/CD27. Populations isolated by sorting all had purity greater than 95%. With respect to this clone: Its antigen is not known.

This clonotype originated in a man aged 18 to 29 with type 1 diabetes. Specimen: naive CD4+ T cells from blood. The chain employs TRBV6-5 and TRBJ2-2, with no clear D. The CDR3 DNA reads TGTGCCAGCAGTTACTCGACAGGGGAGCTGTTTTTT. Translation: CASSYSTGELFF.